This TCR beta chain was documented in a study of CD8 T cells in Susac syndrome. CD8+ and CD4+ T cells from blood underwent TCR beta sequencing. Both CD4+ and CD8+ T cells were negatively isolated, and TEMRA cells underwent FACS enrichment. When the RNA was reverse transcribed, random hexamers were used with an input of about 0.5 to 1 ug. An immunoSEQ multiplex PCR generated amplified TCR beta CDR3 products spanning 54 Vbeta and 13 Jbeta. TCRdb independently ran MiXCR on the immunoSEQ multiplex PCR reads; one entry per CDR3 protein. This table holds about 150,000 distinct CDR3 sequences, almost 96% found once. The CDR3 runs to 17 residues. Trimming left V 4 bases short and J 0 bases short, with 13 bases between. Germline lookup yields CDR1 SEHNR and CDR2 FQNEAQ (reference sequence).

Sample: CD4+ T cells from PBMCs. The chain carries TRBV7-9 and TRBJ2-6; D tentatively fits TRBD1 or TRBD2 (5 bases each). This sequence originates from a human donor with Susac syndrome. CDR3 in amino acids: CASSSRDGNSGANVLTF. DNA for the CDR3: TGTGCCAGCAGCTCCCGGGACGGGAACTCTGGGGCCAACGTCCTGACTTTC.